The clone carrying this T cell receptor beta chain was seen repeatedly, ten times or more. The sample belongs to a study of CD8 T cells in ankylosing spondylitis. Libraries for TCR beta were made by quantitative 5'-RACE with molecular barcodes. Via MiXCR, TCRdb re-called the 5' RACE reads, giving one row per CDR3 protein. This table holds about 36,000 distinct CDR3 sequences, about 11% found once. The CDR3 totals 15 residues. The germline gives CDR1 KGHSH, CDR2 LQKENI. J was trimmed by 4 bases and V by 0 bases; bases with no gene match: 3. The origin of this receptor is a male donor with ankylosing spondylitis. The V gene is TRBV18, the J gene TRBJ2-1; 7 nucleotides align to TRBD1. Material for sequencing was synovial fluid, either unsorted or a sorted T cell fraction (not recorded which). This CDR3 reads CASSPPGQQYNEQFF. CDR3 DNA sequence: TGTGCCAGCTCACCACCGGGACAGCAGTACAATGAGCAGTTCTTC. The variable domain in full, completed from reference TRBV18 and TRBJ2-1, reads NAGVMQNPRHLVRRRGQEARLRCSPMKGHSHVYWYRQLPEEGLKFMVYLQKENIIDESGMPKERFSAEFPKEGPSILRIQQVVRGDSAAYFCASSPPGQQYNEQFFGPGTRLTVL.